A selection of T cell receptor beta chains follows, all from one sample in a study of T-cell memory formation after mild COVID-19. One entry per CDR3 protein, called by TCRdb with MiXCR from the 5' RACE reads. The table lists some 490,000 distinct CDR3 sequences, about 18% of them singletons. Sequencing input: PBMCs or a T cell subset sorted from them (not recorded which). All receptors derive from an adult woman who had mild COVID-19 (a few samples of this study predate the infection). Cell type and time point are not known. Both conserved end residues are part of each CDR3. The D gene is left open where the match is weak. Not all rows give a size; the values are once, few, many and, for expanded clones, a class.

d_call	v_call	clone_size	j_call	cdr3_nt	cdr3_aa
NA	TRBV5-1	NA	TRBJ2-1	TGCGCCAGCAGCTTGGTCGTCTCGGGGAACAATGAGCAGTTCTTC	CASSLVVSGNNEQFF
NA	TRBV5-4	NA	TRBJ2-7	TGTGCCAGCAGACCGGGGGTCGCGGAAGCCTACGAGCAGTACTTC	CASRPGVAEAYEQYF
NA	TRBV6-5	few	TRBJ1-2	TGTGCCAGCAGTTACCGCGGGGGATTCTATGGCTACACCTTC	CASSYRGGFYGYTF
TRBD1	TRBV29-1	NA	TRBJ1-1	TGCAGCGCAGCTAAGGGGACAGGGAACACTGAAGCTTTCTTT	CSAAKGTGNTEAFF
TRBD2	TRBV11-2	NA	TRBJ2-3	TGTGCCAGCAGCTTTGGACTAGCGGTCAGCACAGATACGCAGTATTTT	CASSFGLAVSTDTQYF
TRBD2	TRBV18	few	TRBJ2-4	TGTGCCAGCTCGCCTAGCGGGAGTTTATACGACATTCAGTACTTC	CASSPSGSLYDIQYF
NA	TRBV13	few	TRBJ2-1	TGTGCCAGCAGCTTCCTCGGGAACAATGAGCAGTTCTTC	CASSFLGNNEQFF
NA	TRBV3-1	few	TRBJ2-2	TGTGCCAGCAGCCAAGCCCTGCGCAGGGAGAGTGTGCTGTTTTTT	CASSQALRRESVLFF
NA	TRBV10-3	NA	TRBJ1-1	TGTGCCATCAAGGCCGAAAGGACTGAAGCTTTCTTT	CAIKAERTEAFF
NA	TRBV5-1	few	TRBJ1-1	TGCGCCAGCAGCTTGGCCAAATGGGGCACTGAAGCTTTCTTT	CASSLAKWGTEAFF
NA	TRBV24-1	few	TRBJ2-3	TGTGCCACCAGTGATTTGAGGTTTGGGGGAACAGATACGCAGTATTTT	CATSDLRFGGTDTQYF
NA	TRBV5-1	few	TRBJ2-3	TGCGCCAGCAGCCCAGCAGTTGAGTCAGATACGCAGTATTTT	CASSPAVESDTQYF
NA	TRBV7-9	few	TRBJ2-1	TGTGCCAGCAGCTTGCTGGACTGGTCGACCTACAATGAGCAGTTCTTC	CASSLLDWSTYNEQFF
NA	TRBV30	few	TRBJ2-7	TGTGCCTGGAGTAAGAGGGGGGGAACCTACGAGCAGTACTTC	CAWSKRGGTYEQYF
NA	TRBV4-3	NA	TRBJ2-2	TGCGCCAGCAGCCAACACACCCCTTGGGCTAGTCCGAACACCGGGGAGCTGTTTTTT	CASSQHTPWASPNTGELFF
TRBD1	TRBV5-1	few	TRBJ2-1	TGCGCCAGCGCCCTTGGGACAGGGGCAGGGGATGAGCAGTTCTTC	CASALGTGAGDEQFF
NA	TRBV15	NA	TRBJ1-6	TGTGCCACCAGCAGAGATAGGGGGGATTCACCCCTCCACTTT	CATSRDRGDSPLHF
TRBD2	TRBV9	few	TRBJ2-7	TGTGCCAGCAGCGTAGAAAGCGGGAGGTCGTACGAGCAGTACTTC	CASSVESGRSYEQYF
TRBD2	TRBV7-9	many	TRBJ2-5	TGTGCCAGCAGCTTATGGCTAGCGGGGACGGAGACCCAGTACTTC	CASSLWLAGTETQYF
NA	TRBV12-3/TRBV12-4	many	TRBJ2-1	TGTGCCAGCAGACTCGGTTGGAGAACTGAGCGAAATGAGCAGTTCTTC	CASRLGWRTERNEQFF
NA	TRBV7-2	few	TRBJ2-1	TGTGCCAGCAGCTACGGACCTGGTTCGGTCGAGCAGTTCTTC	CASSYGPGSVEQFF
TRBD1	TRBV12-3/TRBV12-4	few	TRBJ1-2	TGTGCCAGCAGTGGGACAGGGGCCAACTATGGCTACACCTTC	CASSGTGANYGYTF
TRBD1	TRBV7-9	NA	TRBJ2-5	TGTGCCAGCAGCTTAGGGACAGGGAGCGCGGGAGAGACCCAGTACTTC	CASSLGTGSAGETQYF
NA	TRBV30	few	TRBJ1-5	TGTGCCTGGAGTGGGGTCGGCAGGGGAGGTCAGCCCCAGCATTTT	CAWSGVGRGGQPQHF
TRBD1	TRBV5-1	NA	TRBJ1-6	TGCGCCAGCAGCTCCGGGACAGGCCTTAGGGGGGGAAATTCACCCCTCCACTTT	CASSSGTGLRGGNSPLHF
NA	TRBV6-1	NA	TRBJ2-2	TGTGCCAGCAGTGCCATTTTGACCACGGGGAACACCGGGGAGCTGTTTTTT	CASSAILTTGNTGELFF
TRBD1	TRBV19	few	TRBJ1-6	TGTGCCAGTAGTATAGGGAACAGGGGTAATTCACCCCTCCACTTT	CASSIGNRGNSPLHF
TRBD2	TRBV7-9	few	TRBJ2-7	TGTGCCAGCAGCCATGGGACTAGCGGGACCTACGAGCAGTACTTC	CASSHGTSGTYEQYF
NA	TRBV4-1	few	TRBJ1-5	TGCGCCAGCAGCCGATACCTCGACAGGTTTAGCAATCAGCCCCAGCATTTT	CASSRYLDRFSNQPQHF
TRBD2	TRBV20-1	few	TRBJ2-3	TGCAGTGCTAGTCGCTCTAGCGGTGACACAGATACGCAGTATTTT	CSASRSSGDTDTQYF
TRBD1	TRBV7-9	NA	TRBJ2-1	TGTGCCAGCAGCTTCGTCGACAGGGGCAATGAGCAGTTCTTC	CASSFVDRGNEQFF
TRBD1	TRBV7-9	few	TRBJ2-6	TGTGCCAGCATCTGGGACAGGGGAACCTCTGGGGCCAACGTCCTGACTTTC	CASIWDRGTSGANVLTF
NA	TRBV11-2	NA	TRBJ2-7	TGTGCCAGCAGCTGGGCCTGGGGGGTGGACTACGAGCAGTACTTC	CASSWAWGVDYEQYF
NA	TRBV11-2	NA	TRBJ2-5	TGTGCCAGCAGCCACAGTAGGGAGACCCAGTACTTC	CASSHSRETQYF
NA	TRBV29-1	many	TRBJ1-1	TGCAGCGTTGACAGGATGAACACTGAAGCTTTCTTT	CSVDRMNTEAFF
TRBD2	TRBV7-6	few	TRBJ2-1	TGTGCCAGCAGCTCGAGACTAGCGGGAGAGTCCTACAATGAGCAGTTCTTC	CASSSRLAGESYNEQFF
NA	TRBV7-8	NA	TRBJ1-1	TGTGCCAGCAGCTCATCGGGAGGGTCTGAAGCTTTCTTT	CASSSSGGSEAFF
TRBD1	TRBV2	NA	TRBJ2-3	TGTGCCAGCCGGAGGGGGACAGGGACCGGCCCGCAGTATTTT	CASRRGTGTGPQYF
NA	TRBV29-1	NA	TRBJ2-1	TGCAGCGGGGGGTACAATGAGCAGTTCTTC	CSGGYNEQFF
TRBD1	TRBV15	NA	TRBJ2-5	TGTGCCACCAGCAGAGAAAAGGGGGCCGGAGAGACCCAGTACTTC	CATSREKGAGETQYF
TRBD2	TRBV12-3/TRBV12-4	many	TRBJ2-1	TGTGCCAGCAGCCAAGGGACTAGCCTCCTAGGGTATGAGCAGTTCTTC	CASSQGTSLLGYEQFF
NA	TRBV15	NA	TRBJ1-5	TGTGCCACCAGCAGAGGGTTACAGGGCACCAATCAGCCCCAGCATTTT	CATSRGLQGTNQPQHF
NA	TRBV7-3	few	TRBJ1-1	TGTGCCAGCAGCTTAATTGGGGGTGAAGCTTTCTTT	CASSLIGGEAFF
NA	TRBV24-1	NA	TRBJ2-5	TGTGCCACCAGTGATCCACCGGGAGCCAAGTACCAAGAGACCCAGTACTTC	CATSDPPGAKYQETQYF
NA	TRBV4-3	NA	TRBJ2-1	TGCGCCAGCAGCCAAGATCGAGTCCAGGTGTACAATGAGCAGTTCTTC	CASSQDRVQVYNEQFF
TRBD2	TRBV5-1	few	TRBJ2-3	TGCGCCAGCAGCTTGGCAGGGAGGGCCACAGATACGCAGTATTTT	CASSLAGRATDTQYF
TRBD1	TRBV7-3	once	TRBJ1-1	TGTGCCAGCAGCTTAACTTGGGGCGGACAGGGGACCACTGAAGCTTTCTTT	CASSLTWGGQGTTEAFF
NA	TRBV12-3/TRBV12-4	few	TRBJ2-1	TGTGCCAGCAGTCCCCTGAGGGGCCAGGAGTTCTTC	CASSPLRGQEFF
NA	TRBV12-3/TRBV12-4	few	TRBJ2-1	TGTGCCAGCAGACTTGTTCCTAGGGGTCTCAGGGCAGACAATGAGCAGTTCTTC	CASRLVPRGLRADNEQFF
TRBD1	TRBV11-2	many	TRBJ2-2	TGTGCCAGCAGCCCCAGACAGGGCGCGAACACCGGGGAGCTGTTTTTT	CASSPRQGANTGELFF
NA	TRBV5-1	NA	TRBJ2-5	TGCGCCAGCAGCTTGTCCCGGACAGAAGAGACCCAGTACTTC	CASSLSRTEETQYF
NA	TRBV13	few	TRBJ1-5	TGTGCCAGCAGCTTAGCCCCTAGCAATCAGCCCCAGCATTTT	CASSLAPSNQPQHF
NA	TRBV20-1	NA	TRBJ2-3	TGCAGTGCCCAAAGCTCGCTAGTCATCGATACGCAGTATTTT	CSAQSSLVIDTQYF
TRBD2	TRBV7-9	NA	TRBJ2-1	TGTGCCAGCACCGCGAGGGTACTAGCGGGGGTTGAGCAGTTCTTC	CASTARVLAGVEQFF
TRBD2	TRBV7-3	NA	TRBJ2-1	TGTGCCAGCAGCTTAGAGAGCGGCGGGAGGGCCAGAAATGAGCAGTTCTTC	CASSLESGGRARNEQFF
TRBD1	TRBV27	many	TRBJ2-5	TGTGCCAGCAGGCCCGACAGGGGTTCGGAGACCCAGTACTTC	CASRPDRGSETQYF
NA	TRBV24-1	once	TRBJ2-5	TGTGCCACCAGTGATCCCCGGAACCAAGAGACCCAGTACTTC	CATSDPRNQETQYF